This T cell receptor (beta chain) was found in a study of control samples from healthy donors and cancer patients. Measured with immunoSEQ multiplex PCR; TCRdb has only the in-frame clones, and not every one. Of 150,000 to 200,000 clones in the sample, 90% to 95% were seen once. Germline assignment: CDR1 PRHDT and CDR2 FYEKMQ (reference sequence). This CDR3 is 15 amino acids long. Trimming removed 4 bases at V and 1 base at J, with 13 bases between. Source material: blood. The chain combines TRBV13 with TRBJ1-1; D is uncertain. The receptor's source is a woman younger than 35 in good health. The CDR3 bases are TGTGCCAGCAGCTCCGCCGCGAGAGGGAACACTGAAGCTTTCTTT. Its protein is CASSSAARGNTEAFF.